This T cell receptor (beta chain) was obtained from a study of blood T cell repertoires in COVID-19 (TCRdb year 2020). About the study as a whole: Samples from collaborators originated in the United States, Italy and Spain and spanned both the acute and convalescent phases of COVID-19. The material from the prospective study consisted of cDNA or gDNA derived from T cells, B-cell-depleted T cells, or PBMCs. Subjects who had been exposed to COVID-19, were actively infected with it, or had recovered from it provided the deeply sampled blood TCRbeta repertoires that made up the dataset. The repertoires were made available in a free public database intended to serve as a resource for research on the immune response to SARS-CoV-2. Samples came from the ongoing ImmuneRACE study (first 160 participants) plus 1,254 subjects from 6 global collaborators. Sample metadata almost always included a de-identified subject ID, COVID-19 status, age in years and sex. Where available, HLA class I and class II types were taken from metadata supplied by the sample provider and were not determined by assay-based typing.

Unmatched junction bases come to 5, with V trimmed by 5 bases and J by 4 bases. CDR1 and CDR2 were assigned from the germline V gene as MDHEN and SYDVKM. The CDR3 covers 14 residues, taking in both the cysteine and the phenylalanine. Of the read, only the CDR3 DNA is kept; its 42 bases are in frame from base 1. Points on this clone: Its target antigen remains unknown. No base-level quality is on record; no much larger clone is a single base apart.

One collaborating source in Seattle enrolled patients during active infection and followed them longitudinally through the course of disease. Whole blood was collected in K2EDTA tubes by collaborating institutions according to the institutions' own protocols. For TCRbeta analysis, collaborators shipped samples in one of three forms: frozen whole blood, isolated PBMCs, or DNA extracted from either of those sample types. TCRbeta CDR3 regions were amplified from genomic DNA using the immunoSEQ Assay, a bias-controlled multiplex PCR. In the original analysis: The number of nucleated cells in each sample was estimated by amplification of reference gene primers within the assay. To quantify the absolute abundance of each unique TCRbeta CDR3 rearrangement, sequence reads were collapsed and filtered. For each sample, productive Simpson clonality was calculated by taking the square root of Simpson's diversity index across productive rearrangements. Here the immuneACCESS table is served through TCRdb, limited to in-frame sequences with V and J called. Missing clones are a known gap in these copies; in checked studies unresolved V genes cover under half, and the rest lacks a known reason. For V, J and clone size, that table is used; D and trimming come from the DNA. The sample includes about 200,000 clones, with 82% observed a single time. 5.2% of the sample lies in the top ten.

Summary of the overall study and its limitations: The amount of clinical and demographic metadata varied by source and participant and was provided uncurated.

Sequenced material: peripheral blood. The sequence was collected from a woman aged 70-85 years with COVID-19, enrolled during active disease. Recombination joined TRBV28 with TRBJ1-2; 9 bases in the junction line up with TRBD1. Read as DNA, the sequence is TGTGCCAGCAGTAGGGACAGGGACGGCTATGGCTACACCTTC. This translates into CASSRDRDGYGYTF.